This T cell receptor (beta chain) was sequenced for a study of CD8 T cells in ankylosing spondylitis. As the method for making TCR beta libraries, quantitative 5'-RACE with molecular barcodes was used. TCRdb passed the 5' RACE reads through MiXCR, listing each CDR3 protein once. The sample shows over 200,000 distinct CDR3 sequences, over 9.5% of them seen only once. Sequenced material: blood, either unsorted or a sorted T cell fraction (not recorded which). This TCR came from a male donor with ankylosing spondylitis or in good health (not recorded which).

For the CDR3, the DNA is TGTGCCAGCTCAGGGGACTCGCGGATGGGCTACACCTTC. Translation: CASSGDSRMGYTF. V is TRBV18 and J is TRBJ1-2, with D perhaps matching TRBD1 (5 bases). Trimming took off 5 bases at V and 8 bases at J, with 15 bases between the two ends. The germline gives CDR1 KGHSH, CDR2 LQKENI. The CDR3 spans 13 residues.